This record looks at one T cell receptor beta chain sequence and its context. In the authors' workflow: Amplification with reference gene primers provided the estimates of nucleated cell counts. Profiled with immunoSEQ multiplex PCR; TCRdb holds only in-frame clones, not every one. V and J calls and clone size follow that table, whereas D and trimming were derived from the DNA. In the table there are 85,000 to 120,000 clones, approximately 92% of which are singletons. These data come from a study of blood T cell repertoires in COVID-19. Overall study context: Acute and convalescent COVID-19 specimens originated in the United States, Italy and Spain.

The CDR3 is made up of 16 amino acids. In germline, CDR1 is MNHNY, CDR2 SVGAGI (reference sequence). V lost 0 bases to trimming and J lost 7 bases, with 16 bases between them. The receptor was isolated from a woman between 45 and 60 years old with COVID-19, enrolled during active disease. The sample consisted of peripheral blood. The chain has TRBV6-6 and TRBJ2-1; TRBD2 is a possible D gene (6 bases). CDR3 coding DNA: TGTGCCAGCAGTTACTCGAGCGGCGGGGCGGCGAATGAGCAGTTCTTC. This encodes CASSYSSGGAANEQFF.